This T cell receptor (beta chain) stems from a study of cytotoxic CD8 clonotypes in ibrutinib-treated CLL. Germline V CDR1 and CDR2: MDHEN, SYDVKM. The CDR3 consists of 12 residues. The protocol was immunoSEQ multiplex PCR, while the TCRdb copy is restricted to in-frame clones and leaves out a portion. The sample contains 40,000 or so clones, 60% to 70% of which appear only once. Study outcomes and limitations: Public clonotypes occurred uncommonly; on treatment, they contracted or remained stable. Researchers report that baseline clonality outpaced age-matched healthy donors and tracked circulating CD8+ T-cell counts.

This clone came up a few times. Its specificity is not known. Germline and junction disagree at one end, which may indicate a read error. The source material was PBMCs, sampled after 24 months of ibrutinib treatment. The V and J genes are TRBV28 and TRBJ1-2; D gene ambiguous. This clonotype originated in a human donor with chronic lymphocytic leukemia. The CDR3: CASSLFLGNPYF. CDR3 bases: TGTGCCAGCAGTTTATTCCTAGGAAACCCTTACTTC.